This TCR beta chain was retrieved from a study of OX40 agonist ivuxolimab in advanced cancers. Study at large: Ivuxolimab is a fully human IgG2 antibody that activates OX40 (CD134). Age averaged approximately 60 years (range about 20 to 80), and 80% to 90% were male. Dosing consisted of intravenous ivuxolimab at 0.01 to 10 mg/kg every 2 weeks. Study-level points and caveats: At doses 0.1 to 3.0 mg/kg, CD4+ and CD8+ clones expanded.

The assay was immunoSEQ multiplex PCR, and TCRdb's table has in-frame clones only and misses some. Of under 80,000 clones listed, 86% were seen once; the top ten hold approximately 0.63%. Germline values: CDR1 KGHSH, CDR2 LQKENI. Trimming took 2 bases from V and 4 from J; bases not matched to a gene: 5. The CDR3 totals 16 residues. Remarks on this clone: Its target is not known.

Sequences were derived from CD4+ or CD8+ T cells sorted from blood, sampled in a trial of the OX40 agonist ivuxolimab. This receptor was obtained from an adult with an advanced solid tumor such as melanoma, head and neck, liver or kidney cancer. The chain recombines TRBV18 with TRBJ2-3; 11 nucleotides agree with TRBD2. CDR3 DNA: TGTGCCAGCTCACCAACGATAGCGGGGGGGTCAGATACGCAGTATTTT. It codes for CASSPTIAGGSDTQYF.